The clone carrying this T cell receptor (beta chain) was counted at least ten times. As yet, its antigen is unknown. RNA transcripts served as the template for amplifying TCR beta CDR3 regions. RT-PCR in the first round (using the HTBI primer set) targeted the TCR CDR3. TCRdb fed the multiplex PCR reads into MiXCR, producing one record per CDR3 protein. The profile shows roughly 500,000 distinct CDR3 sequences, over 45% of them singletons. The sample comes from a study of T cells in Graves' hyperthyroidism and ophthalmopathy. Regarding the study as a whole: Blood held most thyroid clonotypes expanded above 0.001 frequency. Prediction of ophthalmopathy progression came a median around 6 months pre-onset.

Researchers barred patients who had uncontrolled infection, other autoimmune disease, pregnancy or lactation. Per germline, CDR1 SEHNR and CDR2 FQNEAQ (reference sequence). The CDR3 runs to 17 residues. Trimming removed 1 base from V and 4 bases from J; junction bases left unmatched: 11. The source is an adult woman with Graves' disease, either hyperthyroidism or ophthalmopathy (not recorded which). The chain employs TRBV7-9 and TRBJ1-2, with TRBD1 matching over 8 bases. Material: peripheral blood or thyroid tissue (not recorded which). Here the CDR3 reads CASSLGDRGPISYGYTF. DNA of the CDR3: TGTGCCAGCAGCTTAGGCGACAGGGGCCCGATCTCCTATGGCTACACCTTC.